This T cell receptor beta chain was captured by sequencing in a study of T cell responses to AZD1222 COVID-19 vaccine. General study findings and limits: It should be noted that donors were predominantly white British and more often female, and clonal diversity was possibly underestimated. Scientists sampled the repertoires only once the peak T cell response had passed.

Data came from immunoSEQ multiplex PCR; TCRdb stores just in-frame clones and leaves some out. The sample carries roughly 130,000 clones, roughly 90% recorded once. On this clone itself: Its cognate antigen is unknown.

This specimen consisted of peripheral blood, obtained on day 0 of AZD1222 vaccination. The source is an adult in good health.

The DNA of the CDR3 is TGTGCCAGCAACGGCGAGATCGCAGATACGCAGTATTTT. Protein sequence: CASNGEIADTQYF. This chain uses TRBV5-4 with TRBJ2-3; D remains ambiguous. From germline, CDR1 is SGHNT and CDR2 YYREEE (reference sequence). With 6 bases removed from V and 4 bases from J, the gap between germline ends came to 12 bases. This CDR3 is 13 amino acids long.